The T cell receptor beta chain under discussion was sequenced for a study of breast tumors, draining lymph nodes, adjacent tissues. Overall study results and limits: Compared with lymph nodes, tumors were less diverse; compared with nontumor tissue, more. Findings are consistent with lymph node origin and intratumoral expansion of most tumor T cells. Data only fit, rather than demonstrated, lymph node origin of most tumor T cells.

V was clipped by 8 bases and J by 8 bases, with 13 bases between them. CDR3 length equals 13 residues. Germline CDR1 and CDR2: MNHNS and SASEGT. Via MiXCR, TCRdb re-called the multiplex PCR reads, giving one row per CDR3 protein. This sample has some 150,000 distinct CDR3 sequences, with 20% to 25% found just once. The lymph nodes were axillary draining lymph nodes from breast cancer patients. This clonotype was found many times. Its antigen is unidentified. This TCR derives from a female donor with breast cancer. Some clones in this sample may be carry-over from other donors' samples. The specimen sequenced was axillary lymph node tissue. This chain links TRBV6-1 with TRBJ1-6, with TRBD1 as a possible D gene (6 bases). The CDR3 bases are TGTGCCAGCGTTTTACAGGGAGATTCACCCCTCCACTTT. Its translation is CASVLQGDSPLHF.